One and the same sample provided the 26 T cell receptor beta chains below, sequenced in a study of T cells after yellow fever vaccination. Each CDR3 protein gets one entry after TCRdb re-called the 5' RACE reads with MiXCR. This table has approximately 170,000 distinct CDR3 sequences, 9.5% to 11% appearing once. Material: CD8+ T cells sorted from PBMCs, obtained 15 days after the yellow fever booster vaccination. The receptors shown here come from a man younger than 35 who received the YFV17D yellow fever vaccine.

The rearrangement uses TRBV4-1 and TRBJ2-1, with D uncertain. The CDR3 has 13 amino acids. CDR1 and CDR2 (germline): MGHRA, YSYEKL. The V and J ends lost 3 bases and 7 bases respectively, with 10 bases between them. In nucleotides, the CDR3 is TGCGCCAGCAGCCATAGGACGAGAAATGAGCAGTTCTTC. Translated, it gives CASSHRTRNEQFF.

There are many counts of this clonotype. V usage is TRBV20-1 and J usage is TRBJ2-1, with no clear D. Germline V gene lookup returns CDR1 DFQATT and CDR2 SNEGSKA (reference sequence). CDR3 size: 13 residues. Trimming removed 0 bases at V and 5 bases at J, with 8 bases between. CDR3 sequence (DNA): TGCAGTGCTAGAGATCTCGACAACAATGAGCAGTTCTTC. Translation: CSARDLDNNEQFF.

At least ten counts were recorded for this clonotype. The chain couples TRBV5-1 to TRBJ2-7; perhaps TRBD1 as D (5 bases). The V end was cut by 1 base, the J end by 0 bases, with 11 bases between. The CDR3 consists of 15 residues. Germline V lookup: CDR1 SGHRS, CDR2 YFSETQ. CDR3 DNA sequence: TGCGCCAGCAGCTTGTACCTAGACAGCTCCTACGAGCAGTACTTC. It translates to CASSLYLDSSYEQYF. The variable domain in full, with the rest retrieved from reference TRBV5-1 and TRBJ2-7, is KAGVTQTPRYLIKTRGQQVTLSCSPISGHRSVSWYQQTPGQGLQFLFEYFSETQRNKGNFPGRFSGRQFSNSRSEMNVSTLELGDSALYLCASSLYLDSSYEQYFGPGTRLTVT.

This clonotype was recorded a few times. This rearrangement joins TRBV27 to TRBJ2-1; 10 nucleotides align to TRBD1. The junction had 13 bases not matched to a gene; V was cut back by 6 bases and J by 5 bases. CDR1 and CDR2 (germline): MNHEY, SMNVEV (reference sequence). The CDR3 has 17 amino acids. As DNA, the CDR3 is TGTGCCAGCAGCTCACTGCCGGGACAGGGGTTCAACAATGAGCAGTTCTTC. It translates to CASSSLPGQGFNNEQFF.

The chain is built from TRBV6-2 or TRBV6-3 and TRBJ1-5, with 8 bases lining up with TRBD1. CDR3 length: 16 amino acids. V trimming: 5 bases; J trimming: 4 bases; junction bases outside the gene matches: 10. The germline gives CDR1 MNHEY, CDR2 SVGEGT. This CDR3 is CASSPTDRGRNQPQHF. DNA of the CDR3: TGTGCCAGCAGTCCGACCGACAGGGGTCGGAATCAGCCCCAGCATTTT.

This clonotype showed up many times. CDR3 residues: CASSSYSNQPQHF. The CDR3 DNA is TGTGCCAGCAGTTCTTACAGCAATCAGCCCCAGCATTTT. J is TRBJ1-5 and V is TRBV27; D remains ambiguous. CDR1 is MNHEY, CDR2 SMNVEV, per germline (reference sequence). The CDR3 loop spans 13 amino acids. The ends were cut back, 4 bases at V and 1 base at J, with 5 bases in the middle.

This clonotype was seen many times. V is TRBV4-2 and J is TRBJ2-1; 7 nucleotides agree with TRBD2. This CDR3 is built from 15 residues. The germline gives CDR1 LGHNA, CDR2 YNFKEQ. J lost 0 bases, V lost 4 bases, and 3 bases had no gene match. The CDR3 coding sequence is TGTGCCAGCAGCCTCCGGACTAGCTCCTACAATGAGCAGTTCTTC. It translates to CASSLRTSSYNEQFF.

This clonotype occurred a few times. The chain carries TRBV6-5 and TRBJ2-1; 9 bases match TRBD1. V dropped 2 bases and J dropped 1; count of bases not matched to a gene: 0. This CDR3 contains 15 residues. Germline CDR1 and CDR2: MNHEY and SVGAGI. In nucleotides, the CDR3 is TGTGCCAGCAGTTACGGACAGGGGTCCTACAATGAGCAGTTCTTC. It is translated as CASSYGQGSYNEQFF.

This clonotype was seen repeatedly, ten times or more. The chain links TRBV4-1 to TRBJ1-1; possible D gene TRBD1, 5 bases. The CDR3 is 15 amino acids. The ends were cut back, 0 bases at V and 4 bases at J, with 12 bases in the middle. Germline V gene lookup returns CDR1 MGHRA and CDR2 YSYEKL. CDR3 nucleotide sequence: TGCGCCAGCAGCCAAGAGTCGGGGGTTACCACTGAAGCTTTCTTT. It is translated as CASSQESGVTTEAFF.

This clonotype was counted ten times or more. The gene calls are TRBV5-1 and TRBJ2-5; unclear D gene. The V end lost 1 base, the J end lost 5 bases, and 6 bases lay between the germline ends. This CDR3 contains 12 residues. The germline gives CDR1 SGHRS, CDR2 YFSETQ. CDR3 DNA: TGCGCCAGCAGCTTGTTCGCTGAGACCCAGTACTTC. As protein: CASSLFAETQYF. Using reference TRBV5-1 and TRBJ2-5 for the parts outside the CDR3, the full variable domain is KAGVTQTPRYLIKTRGQQVTLSCSPISGHRSVSWYQQTPGQGLQFLFEYFSETQRNKGNFPGRFSGRQFSNSRSEMNVSTLELGDSALYLCASSLFAETQYFGPGTRLLVL.

This clonotype occurred a few times. The limits of the CDR3 on the DNA are not certain, so only TCRdb's listed CDR3 is given. The chain couples TRBV20-1 to TRBJ2-1; the table's D call, TRBD2, has no DNA check behind it. Termini included, the CDR3 measures 14 amino acids. Germline CDR1 and CDR2: DFQATT and SNEGSKA (reference sequence). CDR3 region: CSAFRDFRGNEQFF.

This clonotype was counted between two and nine times. The rearrangement links TRBV7-9 to TRBJ2-1, with D possibly called TRBD1 or TRBD2 (5 bases each). CDR1 and CDR2 from the germline V gene are SEHNR and FQNEAQ (reference sequence). The CDR3 length is 15 residues. V lost 3 bases and J lost 2, with 11 bases in between. The CDR3 DNA sequence: TGTGCCAGCAGCTTCTCCGGGGCAACCTACAATGAGCAGTTCTTC. Protein product: CASSFSGATYNEQFF.

This clonotype came up a few times. The chain carries TRBV12-3 or TRBV12-4 and TRBJ1-1; D perhaps matches TRBD1 (5 bases). V gave up 0 bases and J gave up 4 bases, with 15 bases separating them. The CDR3 runs 16 residues. CDR3 region: CASSLARGPRGTEAFF. CDR3 bases: TGTGCCAGCAGTTTAGCGCGAGGGCCGAGGGGCACTGAAGCTTTCTTT.

This clonotype has more than one count but fewer than ten. V usage is TRBV7-8 and J usage is TRBJ2-7, with D unclear. This CDR3 has 13 residues. Looked up from germline, CDR1 is SGHVS and CDR2 is FQNEAQ. V was cut by 0 bases and J by 2 bases, with 5 bases left in between. CDR3 in amino acids: CASSLAAAYEQYV. The CDR3 region has the DNA TGTGCCAGCAGCTTAGCGGCGGCCTACGAGCAGTACGTC.

This clonotype was seen many times. The chain is built from TRBV4-1 and TRBJ2-6; D remains ambiguous. CDR1 MGHRA and CDR2 YSYEKL come from the germline V gene. The CDR3 has 16 amino acids. V lost 0 bases and J 0 bases, leaving 6 bases between the germline ends. For the CDR3, the DNA is TGCGCCAGCAGCCAAGATACCTACTCTGGGGCCAACGTCCTGACTTTC. It yields the protein CASSQDTYSGANVLTF.

The J gene is TRBJ2-1, the V gene TRBV6-2 or TRBV6-3, with 7 bases aligning to TRBD2. J was trimmed by 9 bases and V by 6 bases; bases with no gene match: 17. From germline, CDR1 is MNHEY and CDR2 SVGEGT. The CDR3 has 16 residues. The CDR3 DNA reads as TGTGCCAGCAGGACCCCGAGGGGACTATTCTTTGGTGAGCAGTTCTTC. It encodes CASRTPRGLFFGEQFF.

This clonotype was counted between two and nine times. The rearrangement joins TRBV7-9 to TRBJ2-3; 7 positions match TRBD1. Germline V gives CDR1 SEHNR, CDR2 FQNEAQ (reference sequence). Unmatched junction bases numbered 3, after V lost 3 bases and J lost 0 bases. This CDR3 comprises 15 residues. The CDR3 loop reads CASSLRGQSTDTQYF. For the CDR3, the DNA is TGTGCCAGCAGCTTGAGGGGACAGAGCACAGATACGCAGTATTTT.

The chain is built from TRBV5-1 and TRBJ1-4; the D is unclear. The CDR3 is 16 residues long. V was clipped by 2 bases and J by 2 bases, with 13 bases between them. The germline V gene has CDR1 SGHRS and CDR2 YFSETQ. The CDR3 DNA reads as TGCGCCAGCAGCTTATTAGCCTCGCAGACTAATGAAAAACTGTTTTTT. Protein: CASSLLASQTNEKLFF.

This clonotype occurred a few times. The chain combines TRBV2 with TRBJ2-3; 7 nucleotides agree with TRBD2. Germline trimming cut 8 bases from V and 2 bases from J; bases unmatched to any gene: 7. The CDR3 loop spans 14 amino acids. Germline V lookup: CDR1 SNHLY, CDR2 FYNNEI. CDR3 in DNA: TGTGCCAGCGGGCCTAGCGGACCCACAGATACGCAGTATTTT. Translation gives CASGPSGPTDTQYF.

The rearrangement joins TRBV4-3 to TRBJ2-7, with D perhaps matching TRBD1 or TRBD2 (5 bases each). Germline V CDR1 and CDR2: LGHNA, YSLEER. The CDR3 runs to 15 residues. V dropped 3 bases and J dropped 0 bases, with 12 bases sitting between them. This CDR3 is CASSHRDGGSYEQYF. The CDR3 coding sequence is TGCGCCAGCAGCCACAGGGACGGCGGCTCCTACGAGCAGTACTTC.

This clonotype has ten or more counts. The chain is built from TRBV6-2 or TRBV6-3 and TRBJ2-1; 7 bases align to TRBD2. The CDR3 consists of 13 residues. CDR1 is MNHEY, CDR2 SVGEGT, per germline. V was clipped by 6 bases and J by 7 bases; unmatched bases: 6. CDR3 protein: CASSRTSENEQFF. The CDR3 DNA follows: TGTGCCAGCAGCCGGACTAGTGAGAATGAGCAGTTCTTC.

The rearrangement links TRBV27 to TRBJ2-5; TRBD2 might be the D (6 bases). CDR1 MNHEY and CDR2 SMNVEV come from the germline V gene (reference sequence). V was trimmed by 5 bases and J by 3 bases, leaving 13 bases between them. The CDR3 is made up of 14 amino acids. CDR3 sequence reads: CASSVRPGEETQYF. In DNA form, the CDR3 reads TGTGCCAGCAGTGTACGACCGGGGGAAGAGACCCAGTACTTC.

This chain joins TRBV7-9 and TRBJ2-7; the match to TRBD1 covers 11 bases. After removal of 1 base from V and 6 bases from J, the junction contained 2 bases not matched to a gene. There are 14 residues in the CDR3. Germline assignment: CDR1 SEHNR and CDR2 FQNEAQ (reference sequence). The CDR3 protein is CASSLGTGGFEQYV. Written as DNA, the CDR3 is TGTGCCAGCAGCTTAGGGACAGGGGGCTTCGAGCAGTACGTC.

The chain recombines TRBV7-2 with TRBJ2-5, with 11 bases lining up with TRBD2. Germline-derived CDR1 and CDR2 are SGHTA and FQGNSA. This CDR3 contains 19 residues. V dropped 4 bases and J dropped 7; count of bases not matched to a gene: 20. The CDR3 coding sequence is TGTGCCAGCAGCTCCCCACCCCCCGGGACTAGCGGTCCCCATGGGACCCAGTACTTC. This sequence encodes CASSSPPPGTSGPHGTQYF.

This rearrangement joins TRBV12-3 or TRBV12-4 to TRBJ2-3, with D possibly matching TRBD2 (5 bases). The CDR3 has 14 residues. V gave up 5 bases and J gave up 4 bases, with 13 bases separating them. CDR3 residues: CASSPPPGADTQYF. The CDR3 coding sequence is TGTGCCAGCAGTCCCCCCCCCGGGGCAGATACGCAGTATTTT.

This clonotype has more than one count but fewer than ten. This sequence joins TRBV4-1 and TRBJ1-5; a possible D gene is TRBD1 (6 bases). Germline-derived CDR1 and CDR2 are MGHRA and YSYEKL. This CDR3 spans 15 amino acids. V lost 5 bases to trimming and J lost 3 bases, with 14 bases between them. The CDR3 reads CASSTRTASNQPQHF. The CDR3, as DNA: TGCGCCAGCAGCACGCGGACAGCCTCCAATCAGCCCCAGCATTTT.